One sample yielded the 26 T cell receptor beta chains listed below, sequenced in a study of blood T cell repertoires in COVID-19. Using immunoSEQ multiplex PCR, the repertoire was profiled, and TCRdb retains in-frame clones only, with some absent. The sample contains about 300,000 clones, roughly 85% of which appear only once. The sequenced sample was peripheral blood. These receptors were collected from a human donor in a cohort sampled during active COVID-19.

This chain connects TRBV4-1 to TRBJ1-6; no clear D gene. The germline V gene has CDR1 MGHRA and CDR2 YSYEKL. The V end lost 0 bases, the J end lost 10 bases, and 16 bases lay between the germline ends. This CDR3 region has 16 residues. CDR3 residues: CASSQDLVSVGSPLHF. The CDR3 DNA follows: TGCGCCAGCAGCCAAGATTTGGTCAGCGTCGGGTCACCCCTCCACTTT.

The CDR3 is CASSIFRGGPQHF. Here the CDR3 DNA reads TGTGCCAGCAGCATATTTAGGGGGGGGCCCCAGCATTTT. This chain joins TRBV27 and TRBJ1-5; a weak D match, TRBD1 (6 bases). Trimming took 6 bases from V and 9 from J, leaving 15 bases between them. The CDR3 consists of 13 residues. Germline CDR1 is MNHEY and CDR2 is SMNVEV (reference sequence).

DNA for the CDR3: TGTGCCAGCAGCTTGGGTATAGCGGGGGGAGTTGGAACAGATACGCAGTATTTT. Its protein product is CASSLGIAGGVGTDTQYF. The V call is TRBV5-4, the J call TRBJ2-3; the match to TRBD2 covers 10 bases. Germline V gene lookup returns CDR1 SGHNT and CDR2 YYREEE (reference sequence). The CDR3 sequence is 18 residues long. Trimming at V came to 0 bases and at J to 3 bases, leaving 10 bases not matched to a gene.

The gene calls are TRBV5-1 and TRBJ2-3, with TRBD1 matching over 8 bases. Germline CDR1 is SGHRS and CDR2 is YFSETQ. The CDR3 length is 18 residues. V shed 4 bases and J 0 bases; nucleotides not matched to a gene: 13. The CDR3 DNA reads as TGCGCCAGCAGCCCCGGACAGGGTGGGGTCCTTAGCACAGATACGCAGTATTTT. Protein: CASSPGQGGVLSTDTQYF.

The DNA for the CDR3 is TGTGCCAGCCCCGTGCGGGAACCACTACCCTACAATGAGCAGTTCTTC. It encodes CASPVREPLPYNEQFF. This chain uses TRBV5-8 with TRBJ2-1, with D perhaps TRBD2 (6 bases). CDR3 size: 16 residues. From germline, CDR1 is SGHTS and CDR2 YDEGEE. The V gene lost 7 bases and the J gene lost 2 bases, with 19 bases spanning the gap.

The chain links TRBV28 to TRBJ2-1; 7 bases fit TRBD2. V lost 5 bases to trimming and J lost 10 bases; unmatched junction nucleotides: 5. This CDR3 is built from 12 residues. Germline loops: CDR1 MDHEN, CDR2 SYDVKM. CDR3 sequence: CASSRAGWEQFF. The CDR3, as DNA: TGTGCCAGCAGTAGAGCGGGATGGGAGCAGTTCTTC.

The chain recombines TRBV27 with TRBJ2-3; TRBD2 matches 8 bases. Trimming cost V 6 bases and J 7 bases; bases outside gene matches: 12. Germline V CDR1 and CDR2: MNHEY, SMNVEV (reference sequence). The CDR3 length is 15 residues. The CDR3, as DNA: TGTGCCAGCAGAAAAACGGGAGGGCCTCTAAATACGCAGTATTTT. Protein: CASRKTGGPLNTQYF.

The J gene is TRBJ2-1, the V gene TRBV7-9, with 10 bases fitting TRBD2. Looked up from germline, CDR1 is SEHNR and CDR2 is FQNEAQ (reference sequence). This CDR3 has 15 residues. The trim removed 5 bases at V and 5 bases at J, leaving 6 bases unmatched. The chain's CDR3 is CASSLGLAAHNEQFF. DNA for the CDR3: TGTGCCAGCAGCCTAGGACTAGCGGCTCACAATGAGCAGTTCTTC.

This clone was seen only once. This chain joins TRBV6-5 and TRBJ2-5, with 7 bases matching TRBD1. Germline V gene sequence: CDR1 MNHEY, CDR2 SVGAGI. This CDR3 comprises 15 residues. The V segment lost 5 bases and the J segment 4 bases; nucleotides outside the gene matches: 10. The CDR3 bases are TGTGCCAGCAGTACCCACGACAGGGCTAGAGAGACCCAGTACTTC. This codes for CASSTHDRARETQYF.

The genes are TRBV4-1 and TRBJ2-7; 10 bases line up with TRBD2. CDR1 MGHRA and CDR2 YSYEKL come from the germline V gene. With 3 bases clipped from V and 1 base from J, the junction kept 3 bases outside the gene matches. The CDR3 contains 15 residues. The CDR3 DNA reads as TGCGCCAGCAGCCACCCAGCGGGAGGGTCCTACGAGCAGTACTTC. The encoded protein is CASSHPAGGSYEQYF.

This chain's CDR3 is CASRTGQPTDTQYF. CDR3 DNA sequence: TGTGCCAGCAGGACAGGTCAACCCACAGATACGCAGTATTTT. The chain has TRBV28 and TRBJ2-3, with D possibly being TRBD1 (6 bases). The CDR3 covers 14 residues. V gave up 6 bases and J gave up 2 bases, with 12 bases separating them. CDR1 MDHEN and CDR2 SYDVKM come from the germline V gene.

The chain's CDR3 is CASSLRAGVPDTQYF. CDR3 nucleotides: TGCGCCAGCAGTCTACGAGCGGGAGTCCCAGATACGCAGTATTTT. The chain combines TRBV23-1 with TRBJ2-3; 8 nucleotides match TRBD2. TRBV23-1 is given ORF status, its function remaining uncertain. The CDR3 length is 15 residues. After removal of 4 bases from V and 4 bases from J, the junction contained 7 bases not matched to a gene.

The chain joins TRBV28 to TRBJ1-3; 8 bases line up with TRBD1. This CDR3 has 14 residues. The germline V gene encodes CDR1 MDHEN and CDR2 SYDVKM. Germline trimming cut 6 bases from V and 5 bases from J; bases unmatched to any gene: 6. The CDR3 DNA is TGTGCCAGCAGCTATGACAGGGGAAGAAACACCATATATTTT. Translated, it gives CASSYDRGRNTIYF.

The CDR3 sequence: CASSTQPGTDNEQFF. The CDR3 bases are TGTGCCAGCAGCACCCAACCCGGGACTGATAATGAGCAGTTCTTC. The chain carries TRBV7-2 and TRBJ2-1, with TRBD2 as a possible D gene (6 bases). The CDR3 sequence is 15 residues long. CDR1 is SGHTA, CDR2 FQGNSA, per germline. Trimming stripped 5 bases from V and 7 bases from J, with 18 bases between.

The chain couples TRBV29-1 to TRBJ1-3, with TRBD1 matching over 12 bases. This CDR3 comprises 18 residues. CDR1 and CDR2 from the germline V gene are SQVTM and ANQGSEA. After removal of 1 base from V and 0 bases from J, the junction contained 7 bases not matched to a gene. CDR3 sequence: CSVEVGQGALSSGNTIYF. In DNA form, the CDR3 reads TGCAGCGTTGAAGTGGGACAGGGGGCTCTGAGCTCTGGAAACACCATATATTTT.

Written as DNA, the CDR3 is TGTGCCAGCAGCCAACCGTCGGGGGTCCGACCCCTCCACTTT. Translation gives CASSQPSGVRPLHF. The V gene is TRBV3-1 (or the pseudogene TRBV3-2), the J gene TRBJ1-6; maybe TRBD1 (5 bases). CDR3 size: 14 residues. The germline V and J ends were trimmed by 2 bases and 12 bases, with 14 bases remaining between them. Germline loops: CDR1 LGHDT, CDR2 YNNKEL (reference sequence).

The rearrangement uses TRBV19 and TRBJ2-7; 8 bases align to TRBD2. Unmatched junction bases numbered 7, after V lost 7 bases and J lost 5 bases. CDR3 length equals 13 residues. Germline V gene data show CDR1 as LNHDA and CDR2 as SQIVND (reference sequence). The CDR3 reads CASTAGLVDEQYF. The CDR3 nucleotides read TGTGCCAGTACCGCGGGACTAGTGGACGAGCAGTACTTC.

This chain uses TRBV3-1 (or the pseudogene TRBV3-2) with TRBJ1-4; D may be TRBD1 (5 bases). Germline values: CDR1 LGHDT, CDR2 YNNKEL (reference sequence). The V end lost 0 bases, the J end lost 7 bases, and 12 bases lay between the germline ends. The CDR3 contains 15 residues. The CDR3 DNA is TGTGCCAGCAGCCAAGAGTCAGGGTATTCTGAAAAACTGTTTTTT. Protein: CASSQESGYSEKLFF.

The V and J genes are TRBV28 and TRBJ2-1, with TRBD2 identical over 7 bases. V trimming: 7 bases; J trimming: 4 bases; junction bases outside the gene matches: 10. Germline lookup yields CDR1 MDHEN and CDR2 SYDVKM. CDR3 length: 15 amino acids. The CDR3 DNA sequence: TGTGCCAGCATCTCAAAGGGCGGGGGATACAATGAGCAGTTCTTC. This sequence encodes CASISKGGGYNEQFF.

This clone was picked up many times. The chain links TRBV28 to TRBJ2-1; D is possibly TRBD2 (5 bases). The germline V gene has CDR1 MDHEN and CDR2 SYDVKM. With 1 base removed from V and 1 base from J, the gap between germline ends came to 8 bases. This CDR3 comprises 15 residues. CDR3 bases: TGTGCCAGCAGTTTATCCGGGGAGTCCTACAATGAGCAGTTCTTC. It translates to CASSLSGESYNEQFF.

V is TRBV27 and J is TRBJ2-7; the D gene is possibly TRBD2 (5 bases). V lost 3 bases and J 0 bases, leaving 9 bases between the germline ends. This CDR3 has 14 amino acids. CDR1 and CDR2 (germline): MNHEY, SMNVEV (reference sequence). DNA of the CDR3: TGTGCCAGCAGTTTTAGCGTGAGCTCCTACGAGCAGTACTTC. It codes for CASSFSVSSYEQYF.

The chain joins TRBV12-5 to TRBJ1-3; D gene uncertain. Between the trimmed V and J ends, which lost 4 bases and 0 bases, there was a span of 10 bases. The CDR3 sequence is 15 residues long. The germline V gene has CDR1 LGHNT and CDR2 FRNRAP. The CDR3 DNA is TGTGCTAGTGGTTCGTCGGGGTCCTCTGGAAACACCATATATTTT. It encodes CASGSSGSSGNTIYF.

The chain employs TRBV5-1 and TRBJ2-5, with 7 bases that match TRBD1. The V gene's germline CDR1 is SGHRS and CDR2 YFSETQ. The ends lost 4 bases at V and 5 bases at J; junction bases unmatched: 2. The CDR3 contains 12 residues. The CDR3 sequence: CASSRDSETQYF. The CDR3 DNA is TGCGCCAGCAGCAGGGACAGTGAGACCCAGTACTTC.

This sequence joins TRBV27 and TRBJ2-6, with TRBD1 matching 11 bases. V gave up 8 bases and J gave up 0 bases; unmatched junction bases: 6. Germline assignment: CDR1 MNHEY and CDR2 SMNVEV (reference sequence). CDR3 size: 17 residues. CDR3 sequence: CASLGQGAPSGANVLTF. For the CDR3, the DNA is TGTGCCAGCCTAGGACAGGGGGCTCCCTCTGGGGCCAACGTCCTGACTTTC.

The sample holds a few counts of this clone. V usage is TRBV3-1 (or the pseudogene TRBV3-2) and J usage is TRBJ1-2; a weak D match, TRBD1 (6 bases). V lost 2 bases to trimming and J lost 7 bases, with 11 bases between them. From germline, CDR1 is LGHDT and CDR2 YNNKEL (reference sequence). The CDR3 extends over 13 amino acids. Here the CDR3 DNA reads TGTGCCAGCAGCCAACCGGGCAGGGGTGGCTACACCTTC. It translates to CASSQPGRGGYTF.

This clone turned up a few times. The rearrangement links TRBV7-2 to TRBJ1-1; D gene uncertain. V shed 1 base and J shed 5 bases, with 14 bases lying between them. The CDR3 is 15 amino acids. Germline V lookup: CDR1 SGHTA, CDR2 FQGNSA. The CDR3 DNA reads TGTGCCAGCAGCTTAGGTCGGGGAATGGGAACTGAAGCTTTCTTT. Encoded protein: CASSLGRGMGTEAFF.